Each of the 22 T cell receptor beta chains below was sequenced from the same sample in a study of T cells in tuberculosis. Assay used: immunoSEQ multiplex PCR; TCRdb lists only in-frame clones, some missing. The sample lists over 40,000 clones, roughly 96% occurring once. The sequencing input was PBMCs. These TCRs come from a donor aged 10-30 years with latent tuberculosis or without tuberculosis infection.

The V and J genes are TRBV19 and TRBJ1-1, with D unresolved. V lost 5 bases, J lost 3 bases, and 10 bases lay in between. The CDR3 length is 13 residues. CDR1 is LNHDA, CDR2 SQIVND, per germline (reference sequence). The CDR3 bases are TGTGCCAGTAGTGAACAGCAATACACTGAAGCTTTCTTT. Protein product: CASSEQQYTEAFF.

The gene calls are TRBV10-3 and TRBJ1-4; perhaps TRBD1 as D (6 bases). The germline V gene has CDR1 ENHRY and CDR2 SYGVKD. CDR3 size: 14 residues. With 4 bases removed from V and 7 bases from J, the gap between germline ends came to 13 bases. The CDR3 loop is CAISGVQDSEKLFF. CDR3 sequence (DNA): TGTGCCATCAGTGGGGTCCAGGACAGTGAAAAACTGTTTTTT.

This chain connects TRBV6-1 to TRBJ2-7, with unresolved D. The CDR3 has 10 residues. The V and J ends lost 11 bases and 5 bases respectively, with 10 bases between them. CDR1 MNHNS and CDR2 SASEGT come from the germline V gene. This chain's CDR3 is CAGTHHEQYF. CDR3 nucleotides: TGTGCCGGTACACACCACGAGCAGTACTTC.

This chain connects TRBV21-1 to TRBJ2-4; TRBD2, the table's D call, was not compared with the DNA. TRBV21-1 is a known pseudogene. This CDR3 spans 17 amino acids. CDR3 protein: CASSKGGRNIAKNIQYF. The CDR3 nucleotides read TGTGCCAGCAGCAAGGGGGGGAGGAATATAGCCAAAAACATTCAGTACTTC.

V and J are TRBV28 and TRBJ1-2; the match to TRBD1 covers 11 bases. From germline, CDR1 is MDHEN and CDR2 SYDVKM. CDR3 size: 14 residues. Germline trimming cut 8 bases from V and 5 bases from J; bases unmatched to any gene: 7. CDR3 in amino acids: CASQRDRGYYGYTF. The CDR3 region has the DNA TGTGCCAGCCAGCGGGACAGGGGGTATTATGGCTACACCTTC.

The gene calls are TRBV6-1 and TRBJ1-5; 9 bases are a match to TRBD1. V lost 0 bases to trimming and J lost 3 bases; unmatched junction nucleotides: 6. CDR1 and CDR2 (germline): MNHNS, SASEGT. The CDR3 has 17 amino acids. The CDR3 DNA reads TGTGCCAGCAGTGAAGCGCCCACAGGGGGCTTCAATCAGCCCCAGCATTTT. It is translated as CASSEAPTGGFNQPQHF.

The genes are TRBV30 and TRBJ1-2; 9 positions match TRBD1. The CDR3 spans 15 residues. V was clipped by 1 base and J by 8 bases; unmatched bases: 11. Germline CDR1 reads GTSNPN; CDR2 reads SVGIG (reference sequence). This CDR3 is CAWSDGQGLRGGYTF. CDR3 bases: TGTGCCTGGAGTGACGGACAGGGGTTACGAGGGGGCTACACCTTC.

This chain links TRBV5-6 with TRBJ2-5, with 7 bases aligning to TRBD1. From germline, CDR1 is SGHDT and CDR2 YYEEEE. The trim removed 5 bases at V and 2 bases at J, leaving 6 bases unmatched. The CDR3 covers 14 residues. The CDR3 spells CASRSGTAQETQYF. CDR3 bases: TGTGCCAGCAGGTCCGGGACAGCACAAGAGACCCAGTACTTC. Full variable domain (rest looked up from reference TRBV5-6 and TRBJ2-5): DAGVTQSPTHLIKTRGQQVTLRCSPKSGHDTVSWYQQALGQGPQFIFQYYEEEERQRGNFPDRFSGHQFPNYSSELNVNALLLGDSALYLCASRSGTAQETQYFGPGTRLLVL.

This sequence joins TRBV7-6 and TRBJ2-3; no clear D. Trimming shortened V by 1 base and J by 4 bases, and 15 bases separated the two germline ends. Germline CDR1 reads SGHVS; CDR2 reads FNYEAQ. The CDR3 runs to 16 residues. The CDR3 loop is CASSLGRTLRADTQYF. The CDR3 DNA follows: TGTGCCAGCAGCTTAGGCCGTACTCTTCGGGCAGATACGCAGTATTTT.

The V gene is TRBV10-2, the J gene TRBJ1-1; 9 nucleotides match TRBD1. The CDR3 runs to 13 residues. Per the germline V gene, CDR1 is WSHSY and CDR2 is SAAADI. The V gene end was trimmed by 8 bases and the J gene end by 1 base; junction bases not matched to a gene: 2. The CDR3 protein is CASGGQGNTEAFF. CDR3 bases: TGCGCCAGCGGGGGACAGGGGAACACTGAAGCTTTCTTT.

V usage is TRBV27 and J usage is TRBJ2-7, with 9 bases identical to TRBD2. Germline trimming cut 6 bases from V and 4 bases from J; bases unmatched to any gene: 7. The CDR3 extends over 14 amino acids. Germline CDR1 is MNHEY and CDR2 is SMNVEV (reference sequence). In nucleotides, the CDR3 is TGTGCCAGCAGAGCGGGGGGCCGGGTTTACGAGCAGTACTTC. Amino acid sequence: CASRAGGRVYEQYF.

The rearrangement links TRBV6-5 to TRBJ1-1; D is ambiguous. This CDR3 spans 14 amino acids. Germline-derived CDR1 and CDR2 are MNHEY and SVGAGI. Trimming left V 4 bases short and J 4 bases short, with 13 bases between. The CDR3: CASSWRDSVTEAFF. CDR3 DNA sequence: TGTGCCAGCAGTTGGAGGGATTCCGTCACTGAAGCTTTCTTT.

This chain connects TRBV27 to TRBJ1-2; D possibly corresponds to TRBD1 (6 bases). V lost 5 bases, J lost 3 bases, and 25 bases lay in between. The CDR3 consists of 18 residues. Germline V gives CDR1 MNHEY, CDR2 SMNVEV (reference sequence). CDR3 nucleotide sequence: TGTGCCAGCAGTCCAAGGACAGCTGCCGTACGACCTTACTATGGCTACACCTTC. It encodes CASSPRTAAVRPYYGYTF.

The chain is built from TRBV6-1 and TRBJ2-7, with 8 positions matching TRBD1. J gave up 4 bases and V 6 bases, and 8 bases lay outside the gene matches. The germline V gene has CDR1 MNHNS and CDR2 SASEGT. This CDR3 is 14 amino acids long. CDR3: CASSPGTGRYEQYF. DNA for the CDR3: TGTGCCAGCAGCCCAGGGACAGGAAGATACGAGCAGTACTTC.

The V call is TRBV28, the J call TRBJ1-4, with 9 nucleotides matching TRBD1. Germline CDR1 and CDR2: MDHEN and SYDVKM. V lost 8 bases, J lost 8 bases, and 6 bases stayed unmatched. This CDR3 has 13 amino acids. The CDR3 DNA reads TGTGCCAGCGTAGGACAGGGGATCGAAAAACTGTTTTTT. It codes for CASVGQGIEKLFF.

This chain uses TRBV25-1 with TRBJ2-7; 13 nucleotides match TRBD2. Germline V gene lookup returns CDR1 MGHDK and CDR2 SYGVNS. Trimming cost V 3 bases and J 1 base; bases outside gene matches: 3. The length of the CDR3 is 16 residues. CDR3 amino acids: CASSERTSGGSYEQYF. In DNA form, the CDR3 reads TGTGCCAGCAGTGAGAGGACTAGCGGGGGATCCTACGAGCAGTACTTC.

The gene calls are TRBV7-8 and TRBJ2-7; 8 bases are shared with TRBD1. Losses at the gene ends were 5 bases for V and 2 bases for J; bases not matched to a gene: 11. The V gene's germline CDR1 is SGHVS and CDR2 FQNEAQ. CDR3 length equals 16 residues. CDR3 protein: CASSRTGGSEAYEQYF. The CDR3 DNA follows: TGTGCCAGCAGCAGAACAGGGGGAAGTGAGGCCTACGAGCAGTACTTC.

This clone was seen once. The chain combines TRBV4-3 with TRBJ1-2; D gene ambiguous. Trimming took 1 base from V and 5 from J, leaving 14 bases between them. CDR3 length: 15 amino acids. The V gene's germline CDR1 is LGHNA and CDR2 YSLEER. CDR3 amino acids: CASSQGAPFTYGYTF. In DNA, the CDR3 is TGCGCCAGCAGCCAAGGGGCTCCATTCACTTATGGCTACACCTTC.

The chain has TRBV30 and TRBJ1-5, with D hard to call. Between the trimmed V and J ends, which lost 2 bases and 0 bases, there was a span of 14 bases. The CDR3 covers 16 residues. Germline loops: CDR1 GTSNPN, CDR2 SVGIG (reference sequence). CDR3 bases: TGTGCCTGGAGTAATCTTGGAGGTCATAGCAATCAGCCCCAGCATTTT. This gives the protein CAWSNLGGHSNQPQHF.

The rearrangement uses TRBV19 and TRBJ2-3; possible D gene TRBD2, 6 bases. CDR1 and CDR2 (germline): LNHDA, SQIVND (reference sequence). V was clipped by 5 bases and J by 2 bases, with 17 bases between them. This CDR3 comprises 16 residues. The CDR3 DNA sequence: TGTGCCAGTAGTGTTGGTGGAGGGCGTAACACAGATACGCAGTATTTT. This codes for CASSVGGGRNTDTQYF.

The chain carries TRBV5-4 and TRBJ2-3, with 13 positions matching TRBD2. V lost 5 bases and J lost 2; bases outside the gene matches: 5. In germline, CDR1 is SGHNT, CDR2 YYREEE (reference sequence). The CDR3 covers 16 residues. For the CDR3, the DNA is TGTGCCAGCAGTCAAGGGACTAGCGGGGCCACAGATACGCAGTATTTT. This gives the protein CASSQGTSGATDTQYF.

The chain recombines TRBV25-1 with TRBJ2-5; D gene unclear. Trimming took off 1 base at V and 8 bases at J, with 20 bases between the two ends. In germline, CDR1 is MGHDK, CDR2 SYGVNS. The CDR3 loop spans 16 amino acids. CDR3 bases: TGTGCCAGCAGTGAATCCACTCGCCCCACCGCGGAAACCCAGTACTTC. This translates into CASSESTRPTAETQYF. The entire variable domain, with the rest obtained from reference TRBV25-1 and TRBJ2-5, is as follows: EADIYQTPRYLVIGTGKKITLECSQTMGHDKMYWYQQDPGMELHLIHYSYGVNSTEKGDLSSESTVSRIRTEHFPLTLESARPSHTSQYLCASSESTRPTAETQYFGPGTRLLVL.